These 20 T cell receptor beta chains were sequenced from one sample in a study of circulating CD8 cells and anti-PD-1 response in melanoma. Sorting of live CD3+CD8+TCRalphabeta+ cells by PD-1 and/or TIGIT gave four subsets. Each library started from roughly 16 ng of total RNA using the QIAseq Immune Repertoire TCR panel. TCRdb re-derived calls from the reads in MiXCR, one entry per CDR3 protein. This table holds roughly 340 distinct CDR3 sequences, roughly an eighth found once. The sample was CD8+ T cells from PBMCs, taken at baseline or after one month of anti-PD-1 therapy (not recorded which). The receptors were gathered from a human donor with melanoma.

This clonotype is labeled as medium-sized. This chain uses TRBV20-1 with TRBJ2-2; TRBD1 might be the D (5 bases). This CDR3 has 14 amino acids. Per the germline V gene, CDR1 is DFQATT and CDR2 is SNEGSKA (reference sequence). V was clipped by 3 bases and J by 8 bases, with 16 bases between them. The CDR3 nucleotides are TGCAGTGCTAGGGGGCACACCCTAGGAGGGGAGCTGTTTTTT. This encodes CSARGHTLGGELFF.

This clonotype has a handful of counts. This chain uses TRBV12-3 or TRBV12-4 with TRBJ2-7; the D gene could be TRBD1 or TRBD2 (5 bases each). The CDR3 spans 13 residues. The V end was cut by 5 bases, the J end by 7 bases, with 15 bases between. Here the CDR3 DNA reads TGTGCCAGCAGTCCCGAGGGGAGACAGGAGCAGTACTTC. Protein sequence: CASSPEGRQEQYF.

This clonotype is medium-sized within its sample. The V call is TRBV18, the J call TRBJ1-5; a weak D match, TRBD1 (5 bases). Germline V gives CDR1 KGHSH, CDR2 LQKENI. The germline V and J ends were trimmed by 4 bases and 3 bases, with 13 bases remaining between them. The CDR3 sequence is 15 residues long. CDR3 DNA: TGTGCCAGCTCACTTAGGGGTGGTAACAATCAGCCCCAGCATTTT. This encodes CASSLRGGNNQPQHF.

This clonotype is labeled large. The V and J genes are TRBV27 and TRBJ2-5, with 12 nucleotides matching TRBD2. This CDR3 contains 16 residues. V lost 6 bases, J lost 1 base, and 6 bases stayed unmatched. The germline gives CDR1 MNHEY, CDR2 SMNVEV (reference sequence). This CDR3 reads CASSQGLAGLQETQYF. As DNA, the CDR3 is TGTGCCAGCAGCCAAGGACTAGCGGGGCTCCAAGAGACCCAGTACTTC.

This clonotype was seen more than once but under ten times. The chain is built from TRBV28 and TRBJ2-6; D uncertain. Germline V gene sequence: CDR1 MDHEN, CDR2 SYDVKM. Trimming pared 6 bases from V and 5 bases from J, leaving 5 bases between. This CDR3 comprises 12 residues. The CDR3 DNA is TGTGCCAGCAGGAGTAGGGCCAACGTCCTGACTTTC. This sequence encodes CASRSRANVLTF.

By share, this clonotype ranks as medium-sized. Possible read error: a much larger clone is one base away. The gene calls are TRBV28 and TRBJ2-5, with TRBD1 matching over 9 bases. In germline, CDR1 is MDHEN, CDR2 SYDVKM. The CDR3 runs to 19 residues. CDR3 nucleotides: TGTCCCAGCAGTCCCGGACAGGGGATGGAGGGCTCTGTCCAAGAGACCCAGTACTTC. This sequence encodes CPSSPGQGMEGSVQETQYF.

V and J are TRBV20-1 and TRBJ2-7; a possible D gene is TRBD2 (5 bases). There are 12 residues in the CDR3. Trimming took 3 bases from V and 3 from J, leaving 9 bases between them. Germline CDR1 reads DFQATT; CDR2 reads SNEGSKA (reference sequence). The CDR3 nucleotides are TGCAGTGCTAGTGCGGGCTACTACGAGCAGTACTTC. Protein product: CSASAGYYEQYF.

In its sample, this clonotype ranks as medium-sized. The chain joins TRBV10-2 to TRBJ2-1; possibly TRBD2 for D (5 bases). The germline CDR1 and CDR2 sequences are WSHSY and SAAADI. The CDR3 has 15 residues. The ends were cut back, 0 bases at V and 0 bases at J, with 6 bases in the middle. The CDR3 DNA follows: TGCGCCAGCAGTGAGTCGGGGAGCTCCTACAATGAGCAGTTCTTC. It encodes CASSESGSSYNEQFF.

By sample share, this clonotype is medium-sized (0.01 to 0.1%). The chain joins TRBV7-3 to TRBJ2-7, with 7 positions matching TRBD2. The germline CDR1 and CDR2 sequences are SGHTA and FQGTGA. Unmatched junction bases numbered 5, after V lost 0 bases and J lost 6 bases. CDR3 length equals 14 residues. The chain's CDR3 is CASSLTGGPTEQYF. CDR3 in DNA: TGTGCCAGCAGCTTAACGGGAGGGCCGACCGAGCAGTACTTC.

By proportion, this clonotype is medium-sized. Here the CDR3 DNA reads TGTGCCAGCAGTGAACCGGGTCTTTCCTCTGGGGCCAACGTCCTGACTTTC. It yields the protein CASSEPGLSSGANVLTF. This chain connects TRBV2 to TRBJ2-6; D not certain. Germline assignment: CDR1 SNHLY and CDR2 FYNNEI. V was shortened by 2 bases and J by 0 bases, with 11 bases between the two germline ends. The CDR3 is 17 residues long.

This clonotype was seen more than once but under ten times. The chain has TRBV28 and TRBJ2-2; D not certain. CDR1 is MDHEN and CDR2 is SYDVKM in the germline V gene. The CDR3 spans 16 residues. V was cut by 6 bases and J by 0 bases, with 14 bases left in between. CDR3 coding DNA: TGTGCCAGCAGCGCTTGGGCGGCCCCGAACACCGGGGAGCTGTTTTTT. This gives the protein CASSAWAAPNTGELFF.

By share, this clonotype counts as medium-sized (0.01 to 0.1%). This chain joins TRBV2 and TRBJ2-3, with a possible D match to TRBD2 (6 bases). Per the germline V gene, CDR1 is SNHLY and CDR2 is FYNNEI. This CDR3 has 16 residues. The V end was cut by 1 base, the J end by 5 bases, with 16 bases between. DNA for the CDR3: TGTGCCAGCAGTGAAGGGTCGGGAGAAATGGGAGATACGCAGTATTTT. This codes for CASSEGSGEMGDTQYF.

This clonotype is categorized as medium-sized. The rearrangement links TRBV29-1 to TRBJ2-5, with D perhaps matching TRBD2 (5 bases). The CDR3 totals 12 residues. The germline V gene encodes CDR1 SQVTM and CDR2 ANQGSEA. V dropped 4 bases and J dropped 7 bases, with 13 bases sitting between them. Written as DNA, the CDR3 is TGCAGCGTTGCGGACTCCCGATGGACCCAGTACTTC. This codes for CSVADSRWTQYF.

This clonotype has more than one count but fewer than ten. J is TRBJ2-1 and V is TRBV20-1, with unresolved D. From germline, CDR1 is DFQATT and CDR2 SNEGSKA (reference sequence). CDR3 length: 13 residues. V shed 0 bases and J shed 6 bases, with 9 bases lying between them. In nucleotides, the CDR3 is TGCAGTGCTAGAGACCGGGCCGCCAATGAGCAGTTCTTC. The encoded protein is CSARDRAANEQFF.

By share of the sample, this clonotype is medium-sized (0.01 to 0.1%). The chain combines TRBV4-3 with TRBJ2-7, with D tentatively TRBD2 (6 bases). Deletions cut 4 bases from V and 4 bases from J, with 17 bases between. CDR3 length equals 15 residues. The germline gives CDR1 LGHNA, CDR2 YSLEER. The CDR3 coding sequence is TGCGCCAGCAGCCTCCATCCGGGGGAGACATACGAGCAGTACTTC. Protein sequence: CASSLHPGETYEQYF.

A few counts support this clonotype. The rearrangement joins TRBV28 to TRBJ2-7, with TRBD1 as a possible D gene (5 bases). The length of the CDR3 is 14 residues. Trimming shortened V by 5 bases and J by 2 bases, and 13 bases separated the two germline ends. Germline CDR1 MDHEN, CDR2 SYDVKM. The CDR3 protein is CASSKQVWAYEQYF. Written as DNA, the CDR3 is TGTGCCAGCAGTAAACAGGTGTGGGCCTACGAGCAGTACTTC.

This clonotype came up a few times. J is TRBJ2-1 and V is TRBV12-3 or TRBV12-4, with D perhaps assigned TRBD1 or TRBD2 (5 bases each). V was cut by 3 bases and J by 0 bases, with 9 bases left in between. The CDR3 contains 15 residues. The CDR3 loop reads CASSFGGGSYNEQFF. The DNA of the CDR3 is TGTGCCAGCAGTTTTGGTGGGGGCTCCTACAATGAGCAGTTCTTC.

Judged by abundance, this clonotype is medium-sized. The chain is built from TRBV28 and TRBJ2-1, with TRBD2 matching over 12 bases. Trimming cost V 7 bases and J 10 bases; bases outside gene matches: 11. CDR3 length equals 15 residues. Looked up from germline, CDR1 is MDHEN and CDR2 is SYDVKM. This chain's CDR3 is CASKKQPGLAGEQFF. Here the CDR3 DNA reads TGTGCCAGCAAAAAACAACCAGGACTAGCGGGAGAGCAGTTCTTC. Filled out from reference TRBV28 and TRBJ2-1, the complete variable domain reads DVKVTQSSRYLVKRTGEKVFLECVQDMDHENMFWYRQDPGLGLRLIYFSYDVKMKEKGDIPEGYSVSREKKERFSLILESASTNQTSMYLCASKKQPGLAGEQFFGPGTRLTVL.

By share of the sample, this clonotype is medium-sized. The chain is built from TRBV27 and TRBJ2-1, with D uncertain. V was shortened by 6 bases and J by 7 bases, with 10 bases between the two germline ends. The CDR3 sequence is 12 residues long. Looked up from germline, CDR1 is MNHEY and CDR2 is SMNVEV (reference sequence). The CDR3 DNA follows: TGTGCCAGCAGCATCTTGGGGAATGAGCAGTTCTTC. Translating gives CASSILGNEQFF.

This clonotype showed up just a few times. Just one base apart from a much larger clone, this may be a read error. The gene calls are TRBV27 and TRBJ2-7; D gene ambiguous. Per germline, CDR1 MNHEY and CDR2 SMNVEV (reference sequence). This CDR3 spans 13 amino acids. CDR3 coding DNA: TGTGCCGGCAGTTTCACTTCTGTAGGGGAGCAGTACTTC. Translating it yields CAGSFTSVGEQYF.